Listed here are 22 T cell receptor beta chains from one sample, sequenced in a study of Ad26.COV2.S vaccination and SARS-CoV-2 variants (dated by TCRdb to about 2021). The sample's treatment or condition label, decoded: around 19 received Ad26.COV2.S at low or high dose, single or two shots; roughly 5 received placebo; per-sample allocation not given. For vaccine and placebo recipients, repertoires were sequenced using samples collected on day 63 after the first injection. Library generation was performed with the immunoSEQ multiplex PCR assay. The table was pulled from immuneACCESS by TCRdb, which kept in-frame rearrangements only. Such tables lose some clones; where checked, under half of the loss comes from unresolved V genes, and the rest has no known cause. Within this sample are 200,000 to 300,000 clones, with approximately 87% of them counted one time only. Roughly a tenth of the sample is in the top ten clones.

The sequenced sample was peripheral blood, obtained in a trial of Ad26.COV2.S vaccine versus placebo. The receptors derive from a person aged 18-65 years who received the Ad26.COV2.S COVID-19 vaccine or a placebo.

This clone was counted only a few times. The DNA for the CDR3 is TGTGCCAGCAGCTTTAGCGGGGGGCACGACATTCAGTACTTC. It translates to CASSFSGGHDIQYF. The genes are TRBV3-1 (or the pseudogene TRBV3-2) and TRBJ2-4; 10 bases align to TRBD2. Germline loops: CDR1 LGHDT, CDR2 YNNKEL (reference sequence). Losses at the gene ends were 5 bases for V and 8 bases for J; bases not matched to a gene: 6. The CDR3 sequence is 14 residues long.

CDR3 bases: TGTGCCAGCAGTTTATCCCCAGGGGGAACAGGAAACACCATATATTTT. This translates into CASSLSPGGTGNTIYF. This chain joins TRBV28 and TRBJ1-3; the match to TRBD1 covers 7 bases. The CDR3 totals 16 residues. The trim removed 1 base at V and 4 bases at J, leaving 7 bases unmatched. CDR1 and CDR2 from the germline V gene are MDHEN and SYDVKM.

The chain joins TRBV29-1 to TRBJ2-5, with D possibly being TRBD1 or TRBD2 (6 bases each). The CDR3 sequence is 14 residues long. Germline loops: CDR1 SQVTM, CDR2 ANQGSEA. V was clipped by 4 bases and J by 5 bases, with 17 bases between them. CDR3 nucleotides: TGCAGCGTTGCGCGTGTGGGGGGCGGCGAGACCCAGTACTTC. Protein product: CSVARVGGGETQYF.

The chain employs TRBV4-3 and TRBJ2-7; TRBD2 agrees at 15 bases. Germline V gene lookup returns CDR1 LGHNA and CDR2 YSLEER. This CDR3 has 15 residues. The J segment lost 4 bases and the V segment lost 3 bases, leaving 1 base of the junction unmatched. CDR3 protein: CASSHGTSGGYEQYF. DNA of the CDR3: TGCGCCAGCAGCCATGGGACTAGCGGGGGGTACGAGCAGTACTTC.

The chain carries TRBV28 and TRBJ1-1, with D perhaps TRBD1 (5 bases). The V gene lost 6 bases and the J gene lost 2 bases, with 16 bases spanning the gap. Germline V gene lookup returns CDR1 MDHEN and CDR2 SYDVKM. The CDR3 runs to 15 residues. In DNA form, the CDR3 reads TGTGCCAGCAGGCGACAGAGCAAGAGAAACACTGAAGCTTTCTTT. Its protein product is CASRRQSKRNTEAFF.

This chain joins TRBV28 and TRBJ2-7; 14 positions match TRBD2. The germline V gene encodes CDR1 MDHEN and CDR2 SYDVKM. The CDR3 sequence is 14 residues long. The ends lost 5 bases at V and 5 bases at J; junction bases unmatched: 2. CDR3 amino acids: CASSRTSGRNEQYF. As DNA, the CDR3 is TGTGCCAGCAGTCGGACTAGCGGGAGGAACGAGCAGTACTTC.

The CDR3 coding sequence is TGTGCCAGCACCCGACTAGCGGGGGCCTTCGAAGATACGCAGTATTTT. This translates into CASTRLAGAFEDTQYF. This sequence joins TRBV4-2 and TRBJ2-3, with 12 bases fitting TRBD2. Germline assignment: CDR1 LGHNA and CDR2 YNFKEQ. V trimming: 7 bases; J trimming: 5 bases; junction bases outside the gene matches: 10. The CDR3 runs 16 residues.

V and J are TRBV2 and TRBJ1-5; 10 positions match TRBD1. With 6 bases clipped from V and 9 bases from J, the junction kept 11 bases outside the gene matches. This CDR3 has 15 amino acids. CDR1 and CDR2 (germline): SNHLY, FYNNEI. The CDR3 loop reads CASSAWGDRGWPQHF. The CDR3 coding sequence is TGTGCCAGCAGCGCTTGGGGGGACAGGGGATGGCCCCAGCATTTT. Full variable domain (outside the CDR3, taken from reference TRBV2 and TRBJ1-5): EPEVTQTPSHQVTQMGQEVILRCVPISNHLYFYWYRQILGQKVEFLVSFYNNEISEKSEIFDDQFSVERPDGSNFTLKIRSTKLEDSAMYFCASSAWGDRGWPQHFGDGTRLSIL.

The chain joins TRBV7-8 to TRBJ1-2; no clear D gene. Trimming took off 4 bases at V and 4 bases at J, with 19 bases between the two ends. The CDR3 is 16 residues long. Germline assignment: CDR1 SGHVS and CDR2 FQNEAQ. CDR3 protein: CASSSPLRGDAYGYTF. The DNA of the CDR3 is TGTGCCAGCAGCTCCCCTCTGCGGGGTGATGCCTATGGCTACACCTTC.

The rearrangement uses TRBV24-1 and TRBJ2-5; D tentatively reads TRBD1 or TRBD2 (5 bases each). The CDR3 is 15 amino acids. Trimming took 2 bases from V and 5 from J, leaving 14 bases between them. Germline CDR1 and CDR2: KGHDR and SFDVKD. The CDR3 reads CATSDWGTGKETQYF. The CDR3 bases are TGTGCCACCAGTGATTGGGGGACGGGGAAGGAGACCCAGTACTTC.

The chain has TRBV6-5 and TRBJ1-1, with D tentatively TRBD1 (6 bases). The CDR3 is 12 amino acids. V dropped 6 bases and J dropped 13 bases, with 18 bases sitting between them. Germline V gene sequence: CDR1 MNHEY, CDR2 SVGAGI. CDR3 in amino acids: CASSPGHVTNFF. CDR3 sequence (DNA): TGTGCCAGCAGCCCGGGACACGTTACAAATTTCTTT.

The chain joins TRBV28 to TRBJ2-1, with 8 positions matching TRBD2. Trimming at V came to 6 bases and at J to 7 bases, leaving 11 bases not matched to a gene. Germline assignment: CDR1 MDHEN and CDR2 SYDVKM. This CDR3 comprises 15 residues. In DNA form, the CDR3 reads TGTGCCAGCAGCGCTCGTGGACTAGCAGATAATGAGCAGTTCTTC. Translated, it gives CASSARGLADNEQFF.

CDR3 sequence (DNA): TGCGCCAGCAGCCAAGAGGCCCTTGGGACCCCGGGCGAGACCCAGTACTTC. This sequence encodes CASSQEALGTPGETQYF. The chain joins TRBV4-3 to TRBJ2-5, with D perhaps TRBD1 or TRBD2 (5 bases each). Germline CDR1 is LGHNA and CDR2 is YSLEER. V was pared by 0 bases and J by 5 bases, with 19 bases between. The CDR3 has 17 residues.

V is TRBV28 and J is TRBJ2-7; D may correspond to TRBD1 or TRBD2 (5 bases each). V lost 5 bases and J lost 0, with 20 bases in between. The CDR3 covers 17 residues. Germline V gives CDR1 MDHEN, CDR2 SYDVKM. CDR3 coding DNA: TGTGCCAGCAGTCGTACGAGGGGCAGATTAAGCTCCTACGAGCAGTACTTC. Its translation: CASSRTRGRLSSYEQYF.

The gene calls are TRBV9 and TRBJ2-5, with D possibly being TRBD2 (6 bases). This CDR3 is built from 18 residues. Germline CDR1 and CDR2: SGDLS and YYNGEE. V was pared by 4 bases and J by 4 bases, with 26 bases between. CDR3 amino acids: CASSRIPGLSGSSETQYF. CDR3 nucleotides: TGTGCCAGCAGCCGGATCCCGGGACTCTCTGGATCCTCAGAGACCCAGTACTTC.

This clone was picked up one time. The V gene is TRBV28, the J gene TRBJ2-7, with D possibly called TRBD1 or TRBD2 (5 bases each). This CDR3 spans 11 amino acids. Germline V gene data show CDR1 as MDHEN and CDR2 as SYDVKM. With 6 bases removed from V and 7 bases from J, the gap between germline ends came to 10 bases. The CDR3 nucleotides read TGTGCCAGCAGGCGAGGGACGGAGCAGTACTTC. It translates to CASRRGTEQYF. The whole variable domain, remainder taken from reference TRBV28 and TRBJ2-7, is DVKVTQSSRYLVKRTGEKVFLECVQDMDHENMFWYRQDPGLGLRLIYFSYDVKMKEKGDIPEGYSVSREKKERFSLILESASTNQTSMYLCASRRGTEQYFGPGTRLTVT.

The gene calls are TRBV6-2 or TRBV6-3 and TRBJ1-1; D possibly corresponds to TRBD1 (5 bases). This CDR3 has 15 amino acids. V lost 0 bases and J lost 7, with 15 bases in between. Germline V gives CDR1 MNHEY, CDR2 SVGEGT. The CDR3 DNA sequence: TGTGCCAGCAGTTACTCGAGACAGATACCCAGTGAAGCTTTCTTT. It is translated as CASSYSRQIPSEAFF.

This chain connects TRBV18 to TRBJ2-7; D tentatively fits TRBD1 or TRBD2 (5 bases each). Germline loops: CDR1 KGHSH, CDR2 LQKENI. Trimming removed 2 bases from V and 3 bases from J, with 11 bases in between. CDR3 length: 14 residues. The CDR3 is CASSPMGPDYEQYF. CDR3 in DNA: TGTGCCAGCTCACCAATGGGACCAGACTACGAGCAGTACTTC.

The CDR3 nucleotides are TGTGCCAGCAGCCAATCACGCACCGGGACAGGGGCTGAAAAACTGTTTTTT. Translating gives CASSQSRTGTGAEKLFF. The rearrangement links TRBV3-1 (or the pseudogene TRBV3-2) to TRBJ1-4, with 10 bases aligning to TRBD1. Trimming at V came to 2 bases and at J to 7 bases, leaving 10 bases not matched to a gene. Germline V CDR1 and CDR2: LGHDT, YNNKEL (reference sequence). This CDR3 spans 17 amino acids.

The rearrangement uses TRBV6-2 or TRBV6-3 and TRBJ2-7; 9 bases map to TRBD1. J gave up 9 bases and V 6 bases, and 9 bases lay outside the gene matches. Germline V gives CDR1 MNHEY, CDR2 SVGEGT. The CDR3 runs to 13 residues. CDR3 nucleotides: TGTGCCAGCAGCCGGGACAGGGTAGGTGGGCAGTACTTC. It encodes CASSRDRVGGQYF.

The V and J genes are TRBV6-2 or TRBV6-3 and TRBJ2-5; D is ambiguous. CDR1 is MNHEY, CDR2 SVGEGT, per germline. The CDR3 sequence is 16 residues long. Trimming took off 2 bases at V and 1 base at J, with 14 bases between the two ends. This CDR3 reads CASSYLPNGFQETQYF. The CDR3 DNA sequence: TGTGCCAGCAGTTACCTCCCTAACGGATTCCAAGAGACCCAGTACTTC.

CDR3 region: CASSQEGRGGLDTQYF. CDR3 bases: TGTGCCAGCAGCCAAGAGGGCAGGGGGGGACTAGATACGCAGTATTTT. J is TRBJ2-3 and V is TRBV4-2; D may match TRBD1 or TRBD2 (7 bases each). V lost 0 bases and J 5 bases, leaving 15 bases between the germline ends. The germline V gene has CDR1 LGHNA and CDR2 YNFKEQ. The CDR3 consists of 16 residues.